The clone carrying this TCR beta chain was seen ten or more times. Its matching antigen is unknown. The data are from a study of regulatory T cells in long-lasting Graves disease. Study information: For under 3 months, newly diagnosed Graves' patients had been taking antithyroid drugs. General study results and limits: In persistent patients, shared public clonotypes (more than 2,500) outnumbered those in new patients (about 1,000). Persistent Graves' patients showed a TCR diversity that was lower than that of newly diagnosed ones.

The V segment lost 5 bases and the J segment 2 bases; nucleotides outside the gene matches: 4. Germline V gene lookup returns CDR1 MNHNS and CDR2 SASEGT. This CDR3 is 14 amino acids long. Arm-PCR of CDR3 regions and iRepertoire HTBI primers were used to build TCR beta libraries. MiXCR, applied by TCRdb to the multiplex PCR reads, yields one record per CDR3 protein. The sample records hundreds of thousands of distinct CDR3 sequences, approximately 16% being singletons. As to time point: newly diagnosed GD, antithyroid drugs for less than 3 months. Extracted PBMC RNA gave rise to the TCR library. This sample also belongs to another study, concerning T cells in Graves' hyperthyroidism and ophthalmopathy. That report adds: The model anticipated ophthalmopathy a median about six months pre-onset.

This clonotype was sampled from a man in his forties with Graves disease. The chain recombines TRBV6-1 with TRBJ1-1; 8 bases align to TRBD1. The sample here was peripheral blood mononuclear cells (PBMCs), taken at new diagnosis, from a patient treated with antithyroid drugs. The CDR3 nucleotides are TGTGCCAGCAGTCGGACAGGGCACAACACTGAAGCTTTCTTT. It is translated as CASSRTGHNTEAFF.